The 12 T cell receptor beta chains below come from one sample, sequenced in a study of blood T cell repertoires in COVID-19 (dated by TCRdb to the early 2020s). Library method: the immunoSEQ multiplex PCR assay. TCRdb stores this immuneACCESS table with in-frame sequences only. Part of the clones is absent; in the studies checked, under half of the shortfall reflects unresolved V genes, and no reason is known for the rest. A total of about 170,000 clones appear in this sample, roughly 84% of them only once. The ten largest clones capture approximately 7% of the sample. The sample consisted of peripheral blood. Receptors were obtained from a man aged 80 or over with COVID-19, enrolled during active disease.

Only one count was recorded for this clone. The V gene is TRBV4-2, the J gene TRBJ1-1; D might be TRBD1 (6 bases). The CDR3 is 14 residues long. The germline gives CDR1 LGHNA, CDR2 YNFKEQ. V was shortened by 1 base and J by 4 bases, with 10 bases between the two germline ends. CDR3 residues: CASSQGTAPTEAFF. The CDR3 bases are TGTGCCAGCAGCCAAGGGACAGCCCCCACTGAAGCTTTCTTT.

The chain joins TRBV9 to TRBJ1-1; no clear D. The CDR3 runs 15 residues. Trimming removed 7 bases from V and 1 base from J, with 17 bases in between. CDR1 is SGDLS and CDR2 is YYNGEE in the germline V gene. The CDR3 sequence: CASARGGPGNTEAFF. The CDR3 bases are TGTGCCAGCGCCCGAGGCGGGCCTGGGAACACTGAAGCTTTCTTT. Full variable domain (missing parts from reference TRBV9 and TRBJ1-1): DSGVTQTPKHLITATGQRVTLRCSPRSGDLSVYWYQQSLDQGLQFLIQYYNGEERAKGNILERFSAQQFPDLHSELNLSSLELGDSALYFCASARGGPGNTEAFFGQGTRLTVV.

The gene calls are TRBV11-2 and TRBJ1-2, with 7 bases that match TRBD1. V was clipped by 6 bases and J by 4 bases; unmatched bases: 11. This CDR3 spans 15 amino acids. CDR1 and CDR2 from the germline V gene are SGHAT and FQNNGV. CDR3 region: CASRSSATGAYGYTF. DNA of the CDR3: TGTGCCAGCAGATCAAGTGCAACAGGGGCCTATGGCTACACCTTC.

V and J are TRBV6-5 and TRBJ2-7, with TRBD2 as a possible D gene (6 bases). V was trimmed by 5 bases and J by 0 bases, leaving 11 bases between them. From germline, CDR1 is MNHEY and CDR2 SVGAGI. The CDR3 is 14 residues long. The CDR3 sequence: CASSRGVSSYEQYF. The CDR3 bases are TGTGCCAGCAGTCGCGGGGTCAGCTCCTACGAGCAGTACTTC.

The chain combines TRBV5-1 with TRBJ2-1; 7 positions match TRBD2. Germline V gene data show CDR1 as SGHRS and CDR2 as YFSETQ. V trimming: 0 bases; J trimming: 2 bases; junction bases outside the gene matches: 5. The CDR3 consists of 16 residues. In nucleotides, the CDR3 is TGCGCCAGCAGCTTGGTGTCTAGCGGAACCTACAATGAGCAGTTCTTC. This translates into CASSLVSSGTYNEQFF.

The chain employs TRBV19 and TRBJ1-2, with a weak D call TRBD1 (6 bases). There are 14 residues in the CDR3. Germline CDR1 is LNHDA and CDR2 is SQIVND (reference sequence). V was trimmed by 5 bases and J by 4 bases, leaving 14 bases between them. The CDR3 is CASSQGQSGYGYTF. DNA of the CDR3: TGTGCCAGTAGTCAAGGACAGAGCGGCTATGGCTACACCTTC.

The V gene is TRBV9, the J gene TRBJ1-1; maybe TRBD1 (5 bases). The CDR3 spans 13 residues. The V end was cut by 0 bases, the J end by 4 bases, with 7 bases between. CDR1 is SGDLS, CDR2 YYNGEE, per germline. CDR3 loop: CASSVAGATEAFF. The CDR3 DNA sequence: TGTGCCAGCAGCGTAGCTGGGGCCACTGAAGCTTTCTTT.

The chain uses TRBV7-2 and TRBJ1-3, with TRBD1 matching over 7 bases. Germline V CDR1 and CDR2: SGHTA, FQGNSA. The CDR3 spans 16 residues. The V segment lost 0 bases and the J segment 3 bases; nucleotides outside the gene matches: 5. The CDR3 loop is CASSLAGGAYGNTIYF. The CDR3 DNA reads TGTGCCAGCAGCTTAGCAGGGGGCGCGTATGGAAACACCATATATTTT. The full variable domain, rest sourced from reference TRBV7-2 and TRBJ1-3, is GAGVSQSPSNKVTEKGKDVELRCDPISGHTALYWYRQSLGQGLEFLIYFQGNSAPDKSGLPSDRFSAERTGGSVSTLTIQRTQQEDSAVYLCASSLAGGAYGNTIYFGEGSWLTVV.

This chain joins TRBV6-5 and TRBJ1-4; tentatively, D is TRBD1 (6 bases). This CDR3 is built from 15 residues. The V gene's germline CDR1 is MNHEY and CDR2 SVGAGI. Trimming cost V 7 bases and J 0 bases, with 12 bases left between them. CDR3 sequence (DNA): TGTGCCAGCACCGAGGGGGGGGCAACTAATGAAAAACTGTTTTTT. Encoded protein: CASTEGGATNEKLFF.

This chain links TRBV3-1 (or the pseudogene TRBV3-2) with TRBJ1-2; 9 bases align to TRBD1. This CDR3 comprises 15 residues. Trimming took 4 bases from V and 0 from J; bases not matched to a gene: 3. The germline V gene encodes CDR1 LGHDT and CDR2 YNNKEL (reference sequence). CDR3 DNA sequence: TGTGCCAGCAGCCCTTGGGACAGGGCTAACTATGGCTACACCTTC. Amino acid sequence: CASSPWDRANYGYTF.

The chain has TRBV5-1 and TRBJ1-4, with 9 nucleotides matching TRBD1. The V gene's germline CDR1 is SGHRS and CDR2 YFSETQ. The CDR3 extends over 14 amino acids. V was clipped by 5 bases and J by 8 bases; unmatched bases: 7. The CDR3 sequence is CASSFTGGREKLFF. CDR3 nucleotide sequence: TGCGCCAGCAGTTTCACAGGGGGCAGGGAAAAACTGTTTTTT.

The CDR3 nucleotides read TGCGCCAGCAGCCCCCCGGGGACAGTAGGATCACCCCTCCACTTT. Translated, it gives CASSPPGTVGSPLHF. The chain carries TRBV4-1 and TRBJ1-6; 7 bases fit TRBD1. The CDR3 runs 15 residues. The germline V gene has CDR1 MGHRA and CDR2 YSYEKL. Losses at the gene ends were 4 bases for V and 10 bases for J; bases not matched to a gene: 10.